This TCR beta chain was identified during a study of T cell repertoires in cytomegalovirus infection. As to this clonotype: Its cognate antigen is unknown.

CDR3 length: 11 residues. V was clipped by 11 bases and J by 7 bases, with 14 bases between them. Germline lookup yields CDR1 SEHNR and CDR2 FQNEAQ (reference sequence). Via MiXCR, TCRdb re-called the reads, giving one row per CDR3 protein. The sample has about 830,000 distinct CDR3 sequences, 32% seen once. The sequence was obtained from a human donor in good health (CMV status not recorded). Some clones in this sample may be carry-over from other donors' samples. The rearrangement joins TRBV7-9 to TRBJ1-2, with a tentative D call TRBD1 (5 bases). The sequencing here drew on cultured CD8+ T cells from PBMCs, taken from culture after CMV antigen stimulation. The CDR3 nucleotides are TGTGCCCTGGGCAGGGAACCTGGCTACACCTTC. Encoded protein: CALGREPGYTF.